This passage covers 32 T cell receptor beta chains from one sample sequenced in a study of T cells in Graves' hyperthyroidism and ophthalmopathy. RNA transcripts gave rise to amplified TCR beta CDR3 regions. The HTBI set primed first-round TCR CDR3 RT-PCR. TCRdb re-derived calls from the multiplex PCR reads in MiXCR, one entry per CDR3 protein. The sample lists 300,000 to 450,000 distinct CDR3 sequences, 13% occurring once. The specimen sequenced was blood. The receptor source for this set is a man aged 25 to 40 with Graves' hyperthyroidism that later progressed to Graves' ophthalmopathy.

There are many counts of this clonotype. V is TRBV6-1 and J is TRBJ1-2; 10 bases line up with TRBD1. V lost 5 bases, J lost 4 bases, and 7 bases stayed unmatched. The CDR3 sequence is 15 residues long. Germline V gives CDR1 MNHNS, CDR2 SASEGT. As DNA, the CDR3 is TGTGCCAGCAGTACCCCCGACAGGGGGCCCTATGGCTACACCTTC. This encodes CASSTPDRGPYGYTF.

This clonotype was seen ten or more times. The chain has TRBV6-4 and TRBJ1-3, with 8 bases identical to TRBD1. This CDR3 has 17 residues. Germline lookup yields CDR1 MRHNA and CDR2 SNTAGT. V dropped 1 base and J dropped 6; count of bases not matched to a gene: 11. The CDR3 reads CASSDFRLTGAENTIYF. DNA of the CDR3: TGTGCCAGCAGTGACTTTCGCCTGACAGGGGCCGAAAACACCATATATTTT.

Many counts were recorded for this clonotype. This chain connects TRBV7-9 to TRBJ2-1; possible D gene TRBD2, 7 bases. CDR1 SEHNR and CDR2 FQNEAQ come from the germline V gene (reference sequence). The ends were cut back, 5 bases at V and 2 bases at J, with 19 bases in the middle. The CDR3 is 17 residues long. The CDR3 is CASSTRLGGLAYNEQFF. In DNA form, the CDR3 reads TGTGCCAGCAGCACGCGCCTGGGGGGGCTCGCCTACAATGAGCAGTTCTTC.

This clonotype appeared many times. The chain is built from TRBV9 and TRBJ2-3; unclear D gene. Germline assignment: CDR1 SGDLS and CDR2 YYNGEE. This CDR3 has 13 amino acids. The V gene lost 0 bases and the J gene lost 5 bases, with 7 bases spanning the gap. In DNA, the CDR3 is TGTGCCAGCAGCGTAGCTTCAGGAGATACGCAGTATTTT. Translation: CASSVASGDTQYF.

Notes on this clonotype: This may arise from a read error, as a much more abundant clone is one base away. V gene TRBV28 combines with J gene TRBJ1-5, with D tentatively TRBD1 (6 bases). Germline V gives CDR1 MDHEN, CDR2 SYDVKM. The CDR3 consists of 18 residues. V shed 2 bases and J shed 0 bases, with 17 bases lying between them. The DNA of the CDR3 is TGTGCCAGCAGTTTAACAGGGCCTAATATTTATAGCAATCAGCCCCAGCATTTT. Protein product: CASSLTGPNIYSNQPQHF.

This clonotype was seen only a few times. CDR3 region: CASRLTGTSGGGRFF. In DNA, the CDR3 is TGTGCCAGCAGGCTCACCGGGACTAGCGGGGGGGGGCGGTTCTTC. The chain has TRBV2 and TRBJ2-1; 16 bases are a match to TRBD2. Germline assignment: CDR1 SNHLY and CDR2 FYNNEI. V was pared by 6 bases and J by 15 bases, with 11 bases of the junction left unmatched. The CDR3 runs to 15 residues.

This clonotype has more than one count but fewer than ten. The gene calls are TRBV12-3 or TRBV12-4 and TRBJ2-4; D remains ambiguous. This CDR3 is built from 18 residues. The ends were cut back, 5 bases at V and 2 bases at J, with 22 bases in the middle. The CDR3 is CASSPKDGLDPPKNIQYF. The CDR3 DNA follows: TGTGCCAGCAGTCCGAAAGACGGGCTAGACCCTCCCAAAAACATTCAGTACTTC.

The chain carries TRBV12-5 and TRBJ2-3, with 16 positions matching TRBD2. The V and J ends lost 4 bases and 1 base, in that order; junction bases with no gene match: 5. In germline, CDR1 is LGHNT, CDR2 FRNRAP. The CDR3 totals 18 residues. CDR3 residues: CASGSGLAGGRGTDTQYF. CDR3 nucleotides: TGTGCTAGTGGTTCGGGACTAGCGGGGGGGCGGGGCACAGATACGCAGTATTTT.

The chain carries TRBV9 and TRBJ1-4; weak D call: TRBD1 (5 bases). V gave up 0 bases and J gave up 4 bases, with 7 bases separating them. CDR1 and CDR2 (germline): SGDLS, YYNGEE. The CDR3 extends over 14 amino acids. The CDR3 loop is CASSVGGSNEKLFF. As DNA, the CDR3 is TGTGCCAGCAGCGTAGGGGGGAGTAATGAAAAACTGTTTTTT.

This clonotype was found many times. The rearrangement joins TRBV11-2 to TRBJ2-5; tentatively, D is TRBD1 (6 bases). The CDR3 totals 13 residues. Looked up from germline, CDR1 is SGHAT and CDR2 is FQNNGV. The ends were cut back, 5 bases at V and 2 bases at J, with 9 bases in the middle. The CDR3 spells CASSVGHQETQYF. In DNA, the CDR3 is TGTGCCAGCAGCGTGGGACATCAAGAGACCCAGTACTTC.

V and J are TRBV5-1 and TRBJ2-1; D unclear. Per germline, CDR1 SGHRS and CDR2 YFSETQ. The length of the CDR3 is 12 residues. V lost 9 bases, J lost 5 bases, and 12 bases lay in between. CDR3 bases: TGCGCCACCTTGGGGTCTCACAATGAGCAGTTCTTC. Its translation: CATLGSHNEQFF.

This clonotype was counted many times. The J gene is TRBJ2-2, the V gene TRBV28, with no clear D. Trimming stripped 2 bases from V and 4 bases from J, with 11 bases between. The germline V gene encodes CDR1 MDHEN and CDR2 SYDVKM. CDR3 length: 15 residues. The DNA for the CDR3 is TGTGCCAGCAGTTTAATTACGGGTGGCACCGGGGAGCTGTTTTTT. This sequence encodes CASSLITGGTGELFF.

The chain combines TRBV7-6 with TRBJ2-5; D remains unclear. V lost 1 base to trimming and J lost 5 bases, with 14 bases between them. Germline CDR1 reads SGHVS; CDR2 reads FNYEAQ. CDR3 length: 15 residues. CDR3 region: CASSLGSRLLETQYF. DNA of the CDR3: TGTGCCAGCAGCTTAGGGTCACGGCTTCTTGAGACCCAGTACTTC.

Worth noting for this clonotype: A much larger clone differs by one base, so this may be a read error. The rearrangement links TRBV11-2 to TRBJ2-3; 7 nucleotides align to TRBD2. Germline assignment: CDR1 SGHAT and CDR2 FQNNGV. The CDR3 is 15 amino acids. Here the CDR3 DNA reads TGTGCCGGCAGCCTACCTCGGGGGGTCACAGATACGCAGTATTTT. It specifies CAGSLPRGVTDTQYF. Drawing the rest from reference TRBV11-2 and TRBJ2-3, the complete variable domain is EAGVAQSPRYKIIEKRQSVAFWCNPISGHATLYWYQQILGQGPKLLIQFQNNGVVDDSQLPKDRFSAERLKGVDSTLKIQPAKLEDSAVYLCAGSLPRGVTDTQYFGPGTRLTVL.

This clonotype was observed at least ten times. A much larger clone lies one base from this, so it may be a read error. V usage is TRBV11-2 and J usage is TRBJ2-3, with D unclear. The germline CDR1 and CDR2 sequences are SGHAT and FQNNGV. The CDR3 has 12 amino acids. The CDR3 coding sequence is TGTGCCAACAGCCGAGATGGCGATACGCAGTATTTT. Its translation is CANSRDGDTQYF. Complete variable domain (other parts from reference TRBV11-2 and TRBJ2-3): EAGVAQSPRYKIIEKRQSVAFWCNPISGHATLYWYQQILGQGPKLLIQFQNNGVVDDSQLPKDRFSAERLKGVDSTLKIQPAKLEDSAVYLCANSRDGDTQYFGPGTRLTVL.

This clonotype appeared many times. V usage is TRBV5-1 and J usage is TRBJ2-3; 8 nucleotides match TRBD2. CDR1 is SGHRS and CDR2 is YFSETQ in the germline V gene. This CDR3 comprises 15 residues. The J segment lost 0 bases and the V segment lost 0 bases, leaving 0 bases of the junction unmatched. CDR3 bases: TGCGCCAGCAGCTTGGCTAGCGGGAGCACAGATACGCAGTATTTT. Protein: CASSLASGSTDTQYF.

A remark on this clonotype: Being one base from a much bigger clone, this may be a read error. The genes are TRBV28 and TRBJ2-4; D may be TRBD1 or TRBD2 (5 bases each). CDR3 length: 16 amino acids. From germline, CDR1 is MDHEN and CDR2 SYDVKM. In DNA, the CDR3 is TGTACCAGCAGTTTATACCAGGGAGAGGGCAAAAACATTCAGTACTTC. As protein: CTSSLYQGEGKNIQYF. Combining the CDR3 with reference TRBV28 and TRBJ2-4 gives the whole variable domain DVKVTQSSRYLVKRTGEKVFLECVQDMDHENMFWYRQDPGLGLRLIYFSYDVKMKEKGDIPEGYSVSREKKERFSLILESASTNQTSMYLCTSSLYQGEGKNIQYFGAGTRLSVL.

Regarding this clonotype: This may be a read error: a much more frequent sequence differs by one nucleotide. The CDR3 does not end in the conserved phenylalanine or tryptophan, so this is likely a read error. The chain combines TRBV14 with TRBJ2-1; possible D gene TRBD1, 6 bases. The CDR3 runs 13 residues. Germline V gene data show CDR1 as SGHDN and CDR2 as FVKESK. V was shortened by 6 bases and J by 8 bases, with 14 bases between the two germline ends. The CDR3 nucleotides read TGTGCCAGCAGACACAGGGAATGGGATGAGCAGTTCCTC. Its translation: CASRHREWDEQFL.

The V call is TRBV13, the J call TRBJ2-4; D could derive from TRBD1 or TRBD2 (6 bases each). Germline-derived CDR1 and CDR2 are PRHDT and FYEKMQ (reference sequence). This CDR3 spans 17 amino acids. V lost 1 base and J 0 bases, leaving 13 bases between the germline ends. The CDR3 DNA sequence: TGTGCCAGCAGCTTAGAGGGGGGACCATTAGCCAAAAACATTCAGTACTTC. It yields the protein CASSLEGGPLAKNIQYF.

This clonotype appeared a few times. The chain uses TRBV25-1 and TRBJ2-7; D ambiguous. The V gene's germline CDR1 is MGHDK and CDR2 SYGVNS. Trimming removed 4 bases at V and 7 bases at J, with 14 bases between. CDR3 size: 13 residues. This CDR3 is CASSGTAPGEQYF. For the CDR3, the DNA is TGTGCCAGCAGTGGAACGGCGCCTGGTGAGCAGTACTTC.

This clonotype was observed at least ten times. The chain carries TRBV27 and TRBJ2-1; D is unclear. This CDR3 comprises 13 residues. CDR1 is MNHEY, CDR2 SMNVEV, per germline (reference sequence). V lost 6 bases to trimming and J lost 6 bases, with 12 bases between them. CDR3 sequence reads: CASSSNVGNEQFF. For the CDR3, the DNA is TGTGCCAGCAGCTCAAACGTGGGCAATGAGCAGTTCTTC.

This clonotype was seen at least ten times. The rearrangement links TRBV20-1 to TRBJ1-2; D is unclear. This CDR3 has 14 residues. Germline lookup yields CDR1 DFQATT and CDR2 SNEGSKA (reference sequence). V lost 0 bases and J lost 1, with 9 bases in between. CDR3 residues: CSARDRPGNYGYTF. DNA of the CDR3: TGCAGTGCTAGAGATCGGCCGGGTAACTATGGCTACACCTTC.

This clonotype is a singleton in its sample. A much larger clone lies a single base off, so this may be a read error. This is likely a read error, given that the CDR3 carries no conserved phenylalanine or tryptophan at its end. This chain uses TRBV5-5 with TRBJ1-2, with 9 positions matching TRBD1. With 1 base clipped from V and 2 bases from J, the junction kept 3 bases outside the gene matches. Germline CDR1 and CDR2: SGHKS and YYEKEE (reference sequence). The CDR3 is 15 amino acids. Here the CDR3 reads CASSLNGQGNYGYTL. CDR3 nucleotide sequence: TGTGCCAGCAGCTTGAATGGACAGGGGAACTATGGCTACACCCTC.

V gene TRBV20-1 combines with J gene TRBJ1-2; D uncertain. The length of the CDR3 is 14 residues. CDR1 and CDR2 (germline): DFQATT, SNEGSKA (reference sequence). CDR3 region: CIAPGPNLDYGYTF. Here the CDR3 DNA reads TGCATCGCCCCGGGCCCCAACCTGGACTATGGCTACACCTTC.

CDR3 nucleotide sequence: TGTGCCAGCAGCCACAGTCCCGGGACAGGGTCCTATGGCTACACCTTC. This sequence encodes CASSHSPGTGSYGYTF. The chain employs TRBV14 and TRBJ1-2; 9 nucleotides line up with TRBD1. CDR3 length: 16 amino acids. After removal of 3 bases from V and 4 bases from J, the junction contained 9 bases not matched to a gene. Germline CDR1 and CDR2: SGHDN and FVKESK. Full variable domain (missing parts from reference TRBV14 and TRBJ1-2): EAGVTQFPSHSVIEKGQTVTLRCDPISGHDNLYWYRRVMGKEIKFLLHFVKESKQDESGMPNNRFLAERTGGTYSTLKVQPAELEDSGVYFCASSHSPGTGSYGYTFGSGTRLTVV.

This clonotype was observed a handful of times. The chain links TRBV5-4 to TRBJ2-5; 14 bases align to TRBD2. Germline trimming cut 4 bases from V and 0 bases from J; bases unmatched to any gene: 5. The CDR3 loop spans 17 amino acids. Germline loops: CDR1 SGHNT, CDR2 YYREEE (reference sequence). The CDR3 spells CASSRGLAGAYQETQYF. CDR3 nucleotide sequence: TGTGCCAGCAGCCGGGGACTAGCGGGGGCCTACCAAGAGACCCAGTACTTC.

A few counts support this clonotype. The chain carries TRBV6-1 and TRBJ2-5, with D maybe TRBD2 (6 bases). This CDR3 spans 14 amino acids. Trimming pared 5 bases from V and 7 bases from J, leaving 17 bases between. Germline V gene sequence: CDR1 MNHNS, CDR2 SASEGT. The CDR3 protein is CASSSGSPQGTQYF. CDR3 DNA sequence: TGTGCCAGCAGTTCCGGGAGCCCCCAGGGGACCCAGTACTTC.

This chain connects TRBV6-6 to TRBJ2-5, with D possibly TRBD2 on 5 matching bases. Germline V gives CDR1 MNHNY, CDR2 SVGAGI (reference sequence). The CDR3 loop spans 13 amino acids. Trimming pared 2 bases from V and 5 bases from J, leaving 9 bases between. For the CDR3, the DNA is TGTGCCAGCAGTTACACGGGAAGGGAGACCCAGTACTTC. Its translation is CASSYTGRETQYF.

This clonotype was seen repeatedly, ten times or more. This chain links TRBV7-2 with TRBJ1-6, with D maybe TRBD1 (5 bases). This CDR3 is 12 amino acids long. With 3 bases removed from V and 13 bases from J, the gap between germline ends came to 10 bases. Germline V lookup: CDR1 SGHTA, CDR2 FQGNSA. DNA of the CDR3: TGTGCCAGCAGCTTTGGGGGGAATCCCCTCCACTTT. It translates to CASSFGGNPLHF.

The chain couples TRBV5-6 to TRBJ1-6, with D maybe TRBD1 (5 bases). The V end was cut by 0 bases, the J end by 11 bases, with 12 bases between. CDR1 is SGHDT, CDR2 YYEEEE, per germline. CDR3 size: 14 residues. CDR3 DNA: TGTGCCAGCAGCTTGGAGCAGGGTCAGACACCCCTCCACTTT. Its translation: CASSLEQGQTPLHF. The full variable domain, with the rest looked up from reference TRBV5-6 and TRBJ1-6, is DAGVTQSPTHLIKTRGQQVTLRCSPKSGHDTVSWYQQALGQGPQFIFQYYEEEERQRGNFPDRFSGHQFPNYSSELNVNALLLGDSALYLCASSLEQGQTPLHFGNGTRLTVT.

This clonotype was observed a handful of times. V is TRBV4-1 and J is TRBJ2-2; unclear D gene. The CDR3 runs to 15 residues. Trimming cost V 1 base and J 1 base, with 7 bases left between them. Per the germline V gene, CDR1 is MGHRA and CDR2 is YSYEKL. The CDR3, as DNA: TGCGCCAGCAGCCAAGTTAGGTGGAACACCGGGGAGCTGTTTTTT. Translating gives CASSQVRWNTGELFF.

This clonotype was seen repeatedly, ten times or more. This rearrangement joins TRBV20-1 to TRBJ2-7, with D uncertain. Germline lookup yields CDR1 DFQATT and CDR2 SNEGSKA (reference sequence). The V gene lost 1 base and the J gene lost 3 bases, with 13 bases spanning the gap. There are 14 residues in the CDR3. The CDR3 region is CSARGLGYSYEQYF. CDR3 bases: TGCAGTGCTAGAGGCCTGGGATACAGCTACGAGCAGTACTTC.